This passage covers 30 T cell receptor beta chains from one sample sequenced in a study of CD8 T cells in ankylosing spondylitis. Broader study findings: Within ankylosing spondylitis blood, a TCR beta motif made up of under 10 highly homologous variants appeared to be characteristic.

For these receptors, no antigen is known. TCRdb fed the 5' RACE reads into MiXCR, producing one record per CDR3 protein. The sample shows a few hundred thousand distinct CDR3 sequences, 20% to 25% of them seen only once. The source material was blood, either unsorted or a sorted T cell fraction (not recorded which). Receptors originate from a male donor with ankylosing spondylitis.

CDR3 loop: CASSLGKVTDTQYF. The CDR3 coding sequence is TGTGCCAGCTCACTAGGGAAAGTGACAGATACGCAGTATTTT. The rearrangement uses TRBV18 and TRBJ2-3; D remains unclear. Per the germline V gene, CDR1 is KGHSH and CDR2 is LQKENI. V gave up 4 bases and J gave up 3 bases, with 11 bases separating them. The CDR3 consists of 14 residues.

The rearrangement joins TRBV4-1 to TRBJ2-5; D tentatively fits TRBD1 or TRBD2 (5 bases each). The V gene lost 1 base and the J gene lost 6 bases, with 6 bases spanning the gap. The CDR3 is 12 amino acids. CDR1 is MGHRA, CDR2 YSYEKL, per germline. The CDR3 loop is CASSQGGQTQYF. Written as DNA, the CDR3 is TGCGCCAGCAGCCAAGGGGGACAGACCCAGTACTTC.

This clonotype was observed many times. The chain has TRBV28 and TRBJ1-4; 8 bases are shared with TRBD1. The CDR3 loop spans 14 amino acids. CDR1 and CDR2 (germline): MDHEN, SYDVKM. J lost 4 bases, V lost 5 bases, and 3 bases had no gene match. CDR3 DNA sequence: TGTGCCAGCAGTCAACAGGGGGGTAATGAAAAACTGTTTTTT. Residues: CASSQQGGNEKLFF.

This chain's CDR3 is CAWSQDAEETQYF. In nucleotides, the CDR3 is TGTGCCTGGAGTCAGGACGCAGAAGAGACCCAGTACTTC. The chain joins TRBV30 to TRBJ2-5; D is uncertain. This CDR3 has 13 amino acids. V was cut by 2 bases and J by 3 bases, with 10 bases left in between. CDR1 and CDR2 from the germline V gene are GTSNPN and SVGIG (reference sequence). Combining the CDR3 with reference TRBV30 and TRBJ2-5 gives the whole variable domain SQTIHQWPATLVQPVGSPLSLECTVEGTSNPNLYWYRQAAGRGLQLLFYSVGIGQISSEVPQNLSASRPQDRQFILSSKKLLLSDSGFYLCAWSQDAEETQYFGPGTRLLVL.

In this sample, this clonotype turned up a few times. The chain uses TRBV6-1 and TRBJ2-5, with D tentatively TRBD1 (5 bases). Germline V CDR1 and CDR2: MNHNS, SASEGT. The CDR3 runs to 12 residues. Deletions cut 8 bases from V and 1 base from J, with 8 bases between. CDR3 protein: CASEQAQETQYF. In DNA form, the CDR3 reads TGTGCCAGCGAACAGGCCCAAGAGACCCAGTACTTC.

V gene TRBV7-2 combines with J gene TRBJ2-3, with 7 nucleotides matching TRBD2. The CDR3 sequence is 13 residues long. With V trimmed by 5 bases and J by 11 bases, 10 bases remained unmatched. Germline V gives CDR1 SGHTA, CDR2 FQGNSA. CDR3 nucleotide sequence: TGTGCCAGCAGCCGCCCCAGCGGGGAAATGCAGTATTTT. Residues: CASSRPSGEMQYF.

The rearrangement uses TRBV3-1 and TRBJ2-3, with D unresolved. The V end was cut by 6 bases, the J end by 10 bases, with 14 bases between. CDR3 length: 12 residues. In germline, CDR1 is LGHDT, CDR2 YNNKEL (reference sequence). In DNA, the CDR3 is TGTGCCAGCAGGCCACCCGAAGGACCGCAGTATTTT. It yields the protein CASRPPEGPQYF.

In this sample, this clonotype turned up a few times. V gene TRBV20-1 combines with J gene TRBJ1-4; the D gene is possibly TRBD1 (6 bases). This CDR3 is 14 amino acids long. Trimming removed 6 bases from V and 5 bases from J, with 16 bases in between. Germline values: CDR1 DFQATT, CDR2 SNEGSKA (reference sequence). Here the CDR3 reads CSARGASVNEKLFF. The CDR3 coding sequence is TGCAGTGCCCGGGGGGCGTCAGTCAATGAAAAACTGTTTTTT.

This clonotype was observed a handful of times. This sequence joins TRBV7-2 and TRBJ2-2, with a weak D call TRBD2 (5 bases). Germline lookup yields CDR1 SGHTA and CDR2 FQGNSA. The V end lost 1 base, the J end lost 7 bases, and 10 bases lay between the germline ends. The CDR3 spans 14 residues. The CDR3 sequence is CASSLGRRYGELFF. In nucleotides, the CDR3 is TGTGCCAGCAGCTTAGGGCGGAGGTACGGGGAGCTGTTTTTT.

This clonotype has a handful of counts. This chain joins TRBV7-2 and TRBJ2-3, with 10 nucleotides matching TRBD2. The V segment lost 3 bases and the J segment 2 bases; nucleotides outside the gene matches: 5. The CDR3 runs to 16 residues. The germline V gene encodes CDR1 SGHTA and CDR2 FQGNSA. The DNA of the CDR3 is TGTGCCAGCAGCTTCAAACTAGCGGGACCCACAGATACGCAGTATTTT. It codes for CASSFKLAGPTDTQYF.

In this sample, this clonotype turned up a few times. The J gene is TRBJ2-7, the V gene TRBV12-3 or TRBV12-4; 7 positions agree with TRBD2. This CDR3 region has 15 residues. V trimming: 4 bases; J trimming: 5 bases; junction bases outside the gene matches: 11. The CDR3 DNA is TGTGCCAGCAGTTCCAGCGGGACTGGGGGGGACGAGCAGTACTTC. This gives the protein CASSSSGTGGDEQYF.

This clonotype has a count of ten or more. The chain carries TRBV4-1 and TRBJ2-3; TRBD1 is a possible D gene (5 bases). Trimming took off 1 base at V and 4 bases at J, with 15 bases between the two ends. The CDR3 runs to 16 residues. Germline V gene sequence: CDR1 MGHRA, CDR2 YSYEKL. In nucleotides, the CDR3 is TGCGCCAGCAGCCAAGCCTTGACAGCACCCGCAGATACGCAGTATTTT. It is translated as CASSQALTAPADTQYF.

This rearrangement joins TRBV27 to TRBJ2-3; 7 bases agree with TRBD2. This CDR3 has 15 amino acids. Germline trimming cut 6 bases from V and 3 bases from J; bases unmatched to any gene: 9. Germline V lookup: CDR1 MNHEY, CDR2 SMNVEV (reference sequence). The CDR3 nucleotides read TGTGCCAGCAGGCGGGGGTTAGGCGGGACAGATACGCAGTATTTT. Translation: CASRRGLGGTDTQYF.

This clonotype came up a few times. The chain couples TRBV9 to TRBJ1-5; no definite D call. Germline CDR1 reads SGDLS; CDR2 reads YYNGEE. The CDR3 spans 16 residues. Trimming stripped 4 bases from V and 0 bases from J, with 14 bases between. The CDR3 DNA reads as TGTGCCAGCAGCTTAGACGGGAGGGCTAGCAATCAGCCCCAGCATTTT. Residues: CASSLDGRASNQPQHF.

This clonotype has only a few counts. The chain recombines TRBV7-2 with TRBJ2-2, with TRBD2 identical over 7 bases. The CDR3 contains 15 residues. Per the germline V gene, CDR1 is SGHTA and CDR2 is FQGNSA. Trimming at V came to 8 bases and at J to 2 bases, leaving 8 bases not matched to a gene. CDR3 bases: TGTGCCAGCGAACCAGGCGGGGGTAACACCGGGGAGCTGTTTTTT. Translation: CASEPGGGNTGELFF.

CDR3 DNA: TGCGCCAGCAGCCAAGATCGGGACACCTACAATGAGCAGTTCTTC. Amino acid sequence: CASSQDRDTYNEQFF. This chain joins TRBV4-3 and TRBJ2-1; D possibly corresponds to TRBD1 (6 bases). CDR3 length equals 15 residues. Trimming took 0 bases from V and 2 from J, leaving 8 bases between them. Germline V lookup: CDR1 LGHNA, CDR2 YSLEER.

This chain uses TRBV7-7 with TRBJ2-3, with TRBD2 identical over 11 bases. CDR1 and CDR2 from the germline V gene are SSHAT and FNYEAQ (reference sequence). The V gene end was trimmed by 5 bases and the J gene end by 4 bases; junction bases not matched to a gene: 8. There are 16 residues in the CDR3. The CDR3 sequence: CASSPIAGGRADTQYF. CDR3 coding DNA: TGTGCCAGCAGCCCCATAGCGGGAGGGCGGGCAGATACGCAGTATTTT.

This clonotype was counted many times. The J gene is TRBJ2-7, the V gene TRBV7-2; a weak D match, TRBD2 (6 bases). V lost 6 bases and J lost 2, with 14 bases in between. CDR3 length: 14 amino acids. Germline loops: CDR1 SGHTA, CDR2 FQGNSA. CDR3 protein: CASSSGLLPYEQYF. Here the CDR3 DNA reads TGTGCCAGCAGTTCCGGACTACTGCCCTACGAGCAGTACTTC. Filled out from reference TRBV7-2 and TRBJ2-7, the complete variable domain reads GAGVSQSPSNKVTEKGKDVELRCDPISGHTALYWYRQSLGQGLEFLIYFQGNSAPDKSGLPSDRFSAERTGGSVSTLTIQRTQQEDSAVYLCASSSGLLPYEQYFGPGTRLTVT.

The V and J genes are TRBV20-1 and TRBJ1-1, with TRBD1 matching 7 bases. The germline gives CDR1 DFQATT, CDR2 SNEGSKA (reference sequence). The CDR3 consists of 14 residues. CDR3 sequence: CSPPGQWMNTEAFF. The CDR3 DNA reads TGCAGCCCCCCGGGACAGTGGATGAACACTGAAGCTTTCTTT.

The rearrangement joins TRBV20-1 to TRBJ1-5; TRBD1 agrees at 7 bases. V was clipped by 3 bases and J by 4 bases; unmatched bases: 6. Per germline, CDR1 DFQATT and CDR2 SNEGSKA (reference sequence). The CDR3 sequence is 14 residues long. The CDR3 DNA reads as TGCAGTGCTAGGCGGGGGACAGATAATCAGCCCCAGCATTTT. Amino acid sequence: CSARRGTDNQPQHF.

The chain links TRBV6-1 to TRBJ1-2; possible D gene TRBD1, 6 bases. The CDR3 runs to 18 residues. Per the germline V gene, CDR1 is MNHNS and CDR2 is SASEGT. V lost 6 bases to trimming and J lost 3 bases, with 26 bases between them. Here the CDR3 DNA reads TGTGCCAGCAGGTCCCCCGGGACACCGGACCCTTACGACTATGGCTACACCTTC. This sequence encodes CASRSPGTPDPYDYGYTF.

This clonotype was seen a few times. The gene calls are TRBV6-5 and TRBJ1-3, with 8 nucleotides matching TRBD1. The CDR3 has 16 residues. Germline lookup yields CDR1 MNHEY and CDR2 SVGAGI. Losses at the gene ends were 2 bases for V and 0 bases for J; bases not matched to a gene: 3. Here the CDR3 DNA reads TGTGCCAGCAGTTACGGAGGGACAGGCTCTGGAAACACCATATATTTT. Amino acids: CASSYGGTGSGNTIYF.

This clonotype appeared a few times. The chain uses TRBV9 and TRBJ2-3; no clear D gene. The CDR3 extends over 14 amino acids. Germline loops: CDR1 SGDLS, CDR2 YYNGEE. With 4 bases removed from V and 3 bases from J, the gap between germline ends came to 12 bases. CDR3 DNA: TGTGCCAGCAGCCCTGCCTCCACGACAGATACGCAGTATTTT. Translation gives CASSPASTTDTQYF.

This sequence joins TRBV20-1 and TRBJ2-3; 11 positions agree with TRBD2. Germline assignment: CDR1 DFQATT and CDR2 SNEGSKA (reference sequence). The CDR3 covers 16 residues. V lost 5 bases to trimming and J lost 6 bases; unmatched junction nucleotides: 13. The CDR3 DNA sequence: TGCAGTGCTGGGACTAGCGGCCCATTCACTGGGGATACGCAGTATTTT. It is translated as CSAGTSGPFTGDTQYF.

The CDR3 DNA reads TGTGCCAGCAGCCCATTCAGGATTAGCAATCAGCCCCAGCATTTT. This codes for CASSPFRISNQPQHF. This rearrangement joins TRBV2 to TRBJ1-5; D is uncertain. V gave up 6 bases and J gave up 0 bases, with 12 bases separating them. CDR1 is SNHLY, CDR2 FYNNEI, per germline. CDR3 length equals 15 residues.

This chain uses TRBV7-2 with TRBJ1-2; maybe TRBD1 (5 bases). Germline V gives CDR1 SGHTA, CDR2 FQGNSA. Trimming took off 1 base at V and 5 bases at J, with 8 bases between the two ends. The CDR3 extends over 13 amino acids. CDR3 bases: TGTGCCAGCAGCTTAGGTGGGGGGTATGGCTACACCTTC. Protein product: CASSLGGGYGYTF. Supplemented by reference TRBV7-2 and TRBJ1-2, the full variable domain reads GAGVSQSPSNKVTEKGKDVELRCDPISGHTALYWYRQSLGQGLEFLIYFQGNSAPDKSGLPSDRFSAERTGGSVSTLTIQRTQQEDSAVYLCASSLGGGYGYTFGSGTRLTVV.

CDR3 nucleotides: TGCGCCAGCAGTCGGGAGCTCACAGATACGCAGTATTTT. This encodes CASSRELTDTQYF. The V gene is TRBV5-1, the J gene TRBJ2-3; a possible D gene is TRBD2 (6 bases). In germline, CDR1 is SGHRS, CDR2 YFSETQ. Deletions cut 5 bases from V and 2 bases from J, with 9 bases between. This CDR3 has 13 amino acids.

The chain combines TRBV5-1 with TRBJ1-5, with D unresolved. Trimming shortened V by 0 bases and J by 2 bases, and 6 bases separated the two germline ends. Germline loops: CDR1 SGHRS, CDR2 YFSETQ. This CDR3 has 14 amino acids. CDR3 in DNA: TGCGCCAGCAGCTTGGACGGCGGCAATCAGCCCCAGCATTTT. Its protein is CASSLDGGNQPQHF.

This clonotype was counted a few times. The V call is TRBV10-3, the J call TRBJ1-6; 8 bases are a match to TRBD1. Germline trimming cut 3 bases from V and 10 bases from J; bases unmatched to any gene: 11. The germline V gene encodes CDR1 ENHRY and CDR2 SYGVKD. The CDR3 covers 16 residues. The CDR3 coding sequence is TGTGCCATCAGTGATCTAGGACAGGGTATTTGGTCACCCCTCCACTTT. This sequence encodes CAISDLGQGIWSPLHF.

The sample holds a few counts of this clonotype. The gene calls are TRBV7-2 and TRBJ2-2; D may correspond to TRBD1 or TRBD2 (5 bases each). CDR1 SGHTA and CDR2 FQGNSA come from the germline V gene. The CDR3 has 17 residues. V shed 1 base and J shed 5 bases, with 17 bases lying between them. CDR3 amino acids: CASSLGGARGWTGELFF. The CDR3 DNA sequence: TGTGCCAGCAGCTTAGGAGGGGCCAGAGGATGGACCGGGGAGCTGTTTTTT.